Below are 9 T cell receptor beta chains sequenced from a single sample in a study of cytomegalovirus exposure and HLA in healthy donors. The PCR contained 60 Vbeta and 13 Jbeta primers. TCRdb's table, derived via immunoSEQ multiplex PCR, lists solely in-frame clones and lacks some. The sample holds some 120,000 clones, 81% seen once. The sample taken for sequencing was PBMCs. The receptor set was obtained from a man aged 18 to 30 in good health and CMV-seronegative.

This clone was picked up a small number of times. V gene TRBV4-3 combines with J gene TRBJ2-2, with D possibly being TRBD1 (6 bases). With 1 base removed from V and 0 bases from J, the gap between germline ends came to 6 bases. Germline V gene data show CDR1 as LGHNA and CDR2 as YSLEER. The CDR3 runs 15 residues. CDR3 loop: CASSQGTANTGELFF. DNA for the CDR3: TGCGCCAGCAGCCAAGGGACAGCGAACACCGGGGAGCTGTTTTTT.

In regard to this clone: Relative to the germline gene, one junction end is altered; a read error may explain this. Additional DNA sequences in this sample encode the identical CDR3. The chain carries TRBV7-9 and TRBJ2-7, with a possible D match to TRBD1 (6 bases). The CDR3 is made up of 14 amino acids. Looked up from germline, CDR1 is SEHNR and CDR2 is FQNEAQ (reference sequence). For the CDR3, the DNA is TGTTCCAGCAGCTTTGGACAGCCTTCCTACGAGCAGTACTTC. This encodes CSSSFGQPSYEQYF.

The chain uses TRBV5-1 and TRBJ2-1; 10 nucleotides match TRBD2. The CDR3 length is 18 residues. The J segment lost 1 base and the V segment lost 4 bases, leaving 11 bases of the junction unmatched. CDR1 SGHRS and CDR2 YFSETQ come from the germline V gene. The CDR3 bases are TGCGCCAGCAGCCATGGACTAGCGGCCTCGCCTTCCTACAATGAGCAGTTCTTC. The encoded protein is CASSHGLAASPSYNEQFF. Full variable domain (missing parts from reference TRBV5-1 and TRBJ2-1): KAGVTQTPRYLIKTRGQQVTLSCSPISGHRSVSWYQQTPGQGLQFLFEYFSETQRNKGNFPGRFSGRQFSNSRSEMNVSTLELGDSALYLCASSHGLAASPSYNEQFFGPGTRLTVL.

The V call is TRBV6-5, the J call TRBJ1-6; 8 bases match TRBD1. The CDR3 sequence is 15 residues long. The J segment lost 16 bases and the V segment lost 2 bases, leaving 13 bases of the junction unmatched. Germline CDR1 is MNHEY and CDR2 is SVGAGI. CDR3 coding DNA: TGTGCCAGCAGTTACCCCGGGACAGGCCCTCGAGTTCTCCACTTT. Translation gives CASSYPGTGPRVLHF.

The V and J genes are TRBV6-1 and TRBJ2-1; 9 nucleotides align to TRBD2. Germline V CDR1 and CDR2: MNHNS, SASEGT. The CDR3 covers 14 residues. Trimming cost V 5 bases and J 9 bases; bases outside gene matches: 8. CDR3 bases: TGTGCCAGCAGTTCGATAGCGGGGGCGGGTGAGCAGTTCTTC. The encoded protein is CASSSIAGAGEQFF.

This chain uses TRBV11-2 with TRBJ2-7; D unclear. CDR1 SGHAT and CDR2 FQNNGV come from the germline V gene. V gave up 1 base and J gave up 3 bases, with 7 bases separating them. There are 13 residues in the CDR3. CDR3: CASSLGPYYEQYF. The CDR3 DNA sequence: TGTGCCAGCAGCTTAGGGCCTTACTACGAGCAGTACTTC. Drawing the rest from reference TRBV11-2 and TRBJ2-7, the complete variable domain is EAGVAQSPRYKIIEKRQSVAFWCNPISGHATLYWYQQILGQGPKLLIQFQNNGVVDDSQLPKDRFSAERLKGVDSTLKIQPAKLEDSAVYLCASSLGPYYEQYFGPGTRLTVT.

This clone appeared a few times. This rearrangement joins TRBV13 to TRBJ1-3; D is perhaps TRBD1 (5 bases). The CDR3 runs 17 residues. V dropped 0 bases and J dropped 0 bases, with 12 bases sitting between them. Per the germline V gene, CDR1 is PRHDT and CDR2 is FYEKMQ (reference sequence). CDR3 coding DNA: TGTGCCAGCAGCTTAGGGGGGCATTTTTACTCTGGAAACACCATATATTTT. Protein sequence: CASSLGGHFYSGNTIYF. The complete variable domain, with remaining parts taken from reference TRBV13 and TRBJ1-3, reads AAGVIQSPRHLIKEKRETATLKCYPIPRHDTVYWYQQGPGQDPQFLISFYEKMQSDKGSIPDRFSAQQFSDYHSELNMSSLELGDSALYFCASSLGGHFYSGNTIYFGEGSWLTVV.

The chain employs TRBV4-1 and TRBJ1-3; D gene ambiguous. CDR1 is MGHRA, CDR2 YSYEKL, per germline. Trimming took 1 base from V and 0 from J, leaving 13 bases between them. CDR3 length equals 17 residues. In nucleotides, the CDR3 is TGCGCCAGCAGCCAAGGCTTAGCGGGTAACTCTGGAAACACCATATATTTT. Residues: CASSQGLAGNSGNTIYF.

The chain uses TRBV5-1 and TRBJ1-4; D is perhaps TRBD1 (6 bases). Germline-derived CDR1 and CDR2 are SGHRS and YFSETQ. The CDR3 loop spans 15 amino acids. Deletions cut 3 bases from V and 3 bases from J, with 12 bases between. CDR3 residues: CASSWGGLANEKLFF. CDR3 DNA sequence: TGCGCCAGCAGCTGGGGGGGGCTTGCTAATGAAAAACTGTTTTTT.